A selection of T cell receptor beta chains follows, all from one sample in a study of blood T cells in healthy people across ages. TCRdb recomputed calls from the 5' RACE reads with MiXCR, one row per CDR3 protein. The top ten clones hold around 10% of a sample with 540,000 or so distinct CDR3 sequences, about 24% of them seen once. These sequences were also reported in another study, on T cells of mothers and their children.

Specimen: blood. The receptor source for this set is a boy aged 10-17 years in good health. The CDR3 runs from the conserved cysteine through the conserved F or W. The D gene is left open where the match is weak. Expanded clones get a size class; other rows say once, few or many, or leave the size out.

>TRBV7-9|17|TRBJ1-5|few|TRBD1
TGTGCCAGCAGCTTAGAGACAGGGGGCGTTGAAAATCAGCCCCAGCATTTT
CASSLETGGVENQPQHF
>TRBV24-1|13|TRBJ1-2|.|.
TGTGCCACCAGTGCCCGGCCCTGGGGAGGCTACACCTTC
CATSARPWGGYTF
>TRBV7-3|11|TRBJ2-5|.|.
TGTGCCAGGAGCTCAGGGGAGACCCAGTACTTC
CARSSGETQYF
>TRBV27|14|TRBJ2-7|.|.
TGTGCCAGCAGTTTACGGGGGGCCGCCTACGAGCAGTACTTC
CASSLRGAAYEQYF
>TRBV7-8|18|TRBJ1-4|.|TRBD1
TGTGCCAGCAGCAGCACAGGGGGAGGTGCGAGAACTAATGAAAAACTGTTTTTT
CASSSTGGGARTNEKLFF
>TRBV11-2|14|TRBJ2-1|.|TRBD2
TGTGCCAGCACCCTAGCGGGACCTCTCTCTGAGCAGTTCTTC
CASTLAGPLSEQFF
>TRBV28|18|TRBJ1-3|.|.
TGTGCCAGCAGTTTATGGCCCCGGCAGGGGAGCTCTGGAAACACCATATATTTT
CASSLWPRQGSSGNTIYF
>TRBV7-9|14|TRBJ2-1|few|.
TGTGCCAGCAGCGTTACTAGAAACTACAAGGAGCAGTTCTTC
CASSVTRNYKEQFF
>TRBV5-1|16|TRBJ2-3|.|TRBD2
TGCGCCAGCAGCGATCAACTAGCGGGAGGCACAGATACGCAGTATTTT
CASSDQLAGGTDTQYF
>TRBV5-1|17|TRBJ2-1|few|TRBD2
TGCGCCAGCAGCTTGATCGAGACTAGCGGGGGGTGGAATGAGCAGTTCTTC
CASSLIETSGGWNEQFF
>TRBV9|15|TRBJ2-2|.|TRBD2
TGTGCCAGCAGGAAGGGTGCGGGGGGGGCCGGGGAGCTGTTTTTT
CASRKGAGGAGELFF
>TRBV11-2|16|TRBJ2-2|.|.
TGTGCCAGCAGCTTATTAATTGGGAGAGGCACCGGGGAGCTGTTTTTT
CASSLLIGRGTGELFF
>TRBV6-5|14|TRBJ2-3|few|.
TGTGCCAGCAGTTACGATGGGACCGAGAGTGCGCAGTATTTT
CASSYDGTESAQYF
>TRBV7-2|14|TRBJ2-5|many|TRBD1
TGTGCCAGCAGCAGGGACAGGGGAGGAGAGACCCAGTACTTC
CASSRDRGGETQYF
>TRBV7-2|14|TRBJ1-6|few|.
TGTGCCAGCAGTTTCGCGACGAGCAATTCACCCCTCCACTTT
CASSFATSNSPLHF
>TRBV28|18|TRBJ2-5|few|TRBD2
TGTGCCAGCAGCACCGGTGCACTAGCGGGAGGGCTTTGGGAGACCCAGTACTTC
CASSTGALAGGLWETQYF
>TRBV15|13|TRBJ1-5|few|.
TGTGCCACCAGCAGAGATCTACATCAGCCCCAGCATTTT
CATSRDLHQPQHF
>TRBV6-5|15|TRBJ2-1|.|.
TGTGCCAGCAGTTACAAGTTTAGCTCCTACAATGAGCAGTTCTTC
CASSYKFSSYNEQFF
>TRBV4-2|17|TRBJ2-6|few|TRBD1
TGTGCCAGCAGCCAACCAGGGGGCGGCTCTGGGGCCAACGTCCTGACTTTC
CASSQPGGGSGANVLTF
>TRBV4-1|13|TRBJ2-7|.|.
TGCGCCAGCAGCCAGGAGACTAGCTACGAGCAGTACTTC
CASSQETSYEQYF
>TRBV7-2|15|TRBJ1-1|.|.
TGTGCCAGCAGTCGATTACAGGGAATGAACACTGAAGCTTTCTTT
CASSRLQGMNTEAFF